This TCR beta chain was identified in a study of Ad26.COV2.S vaccination and SARS-CoV-2 variants. Turning to the study itself: Ad26.COV2.S, an intramuscular injection, was given once or twice 56 days apart. General observations from the study: The authors reported substantial breadth in spike-specific CD8+ and CD4+ T cell responses after vaccination.

In the case of this clone: Its target is not known.

Sequencing was performed with immunoSEQ multiplex PCR; in TCRdb, only in-frame clones are kept and a portion is missing. This repertoire shows about 350,000 clones, 85% to 90% found once; its top ten account for under 6%. V gave up 5 bases and J gave up 0 bases, with 17 bases separating them. Germline CDR1 ENHRY, CDR2 SYGVKD. The CDR3 totals 17 residues. Stated treatment: 19 received Ad26.COV2.S at low or high dose, single or two shots; several received placebo; per-sample allocation not given. The samples date from day 63 after the first vaccine or placebo injection. Based in Boston, the donor was an adult of 18-55 years. The study used a vaccine consisting of an Ad26 vector that expressed Wuhan-strain SARS-CoV-2 spike.

The chain combines TRBV10-3 with TRBJ1-3; D possibly corresponds to TRBD1 (6 bases). Specimen: peripheral blood, collected in a trial of Ad26.COV2.S vaccine versus placebo. The TCR was taken from a person between 18 and 59 years old who received the Ad26.COV2.S COVID-19 vaccine or a placebo. CDR3 coding DNA: TGTGCCATCAGTTATAAATCTCCAGGGGACTCTGGAAACACCATATATTTT. Its protein is CAISYKSPGDSGNTIYF.